Presented here are 14 T cell receptor beta chains from one specimen sequenced in a study of blood T cell repertoires in COVID-19. Sequenced by immunoSEQ multiplex PCR; TCRdb stores in-frame clones only, minus some. The data contain 270,000 or so clones, roughly 91% of them singletons. Sequencing used peripheral blood. The source is a woman aged 25 to 39 with COVID-19, enrolled during active disease.

The V gene is TRBV6-1, the J gene TRBJ2-7, with a tentative D call TRBD2 (5 bases). The V gene lost 3 bases and the J gene lost 2 bases, with 14 bases spanning the gap. This CDR3 contains 15 residues. Germline-derived CDR1 and CDR2 are MNHNS and SASEGT. The CDR3 DNA reads as TGTGCCAGCAGTGATTCTGGAGCGGCTCCCTACGAGCAGTACTTC. This encodes CASSDSGAAPYEQYF.

The gene calls are TRBV6-5 and TRBJ1-2, with D tentatively TRBD1 (6 bases). V was clipped by 8 bases and J by 3 bases, with 13 bases between them. The germline V gene has CDR1 MNHEY and CDR2 SVGAGI. CDR3 length equals 13 residues. The CDR3 sequence is CASRQVRHYGYTF. In DNA form, the CDR3 reads TGTGCCAGCCGACAGGTTCGGCACTATGGCTACACCTTC.

This chain connects TRBV27 to TRBJ1-6; D unclear. CDR1 and CDR2 from the germline V gene are MNHEY and SMNVEV (reference sequence). This CDR3 is 18 amino acids long. The V end was cut by 3 bases, the J end by 0 bases, with 15 bases between. The CDR3 coding sequence is TGTGCCAGCAGTTTTCGACTTCTGAGTGACTCCTATAATTCACCCCTCCACTTT. It encodes CASSFRLLSDSYNSPLHF.

The gene calls are TRBV21-1 and TRBJ1-3; TRBD1 was called by the table and not checked on the DNA. TRBV21-1 corresponds to a pseudogene. The CDR3 covers 16 residues. The CDR3 coding sequence is TGTGCCAGCAGCTCTCACCCGGGACAGGGGAAAAACACCATATATTTT. Residues: CASSSHPGQGKNTIYF.

About this clone: A junction boundary mismatches the germline segment, possibly from a read error. The DNA for the CDR3 is TGCAGCGCTGAACTCCGGGACAGCAATAACTATGGCTACACCTTC. Protein sequence: CSAELRDSNNYGYTF. The chain employs TRBV29-1 and TRBJ1-2; TRBD1 aligns across 7 bases. In germline, CDR1 is SQVTM, CDR2 ANQGSEA. The CDR3 totals 15 residues.

The chain recombines TRBV9 with TRBJ1-3; 9 positions match TRBD1. Germline loops: CDR1 SGDLS, CDR2 YYNGEE. V shed 3 bases, J shed 4 bases, and the junction held 11 bases outside the gene matches. The length of the CDR3 is 17 residues. CDR3 nucleotides: TGTGCCAGCAGCGGGACCCCTACAGGGGGCGAAGGAAACACCATATATTTT. It yields the protein CASSGTPTGGEGNTIYF.

This clone was observed once. In DNA form, the CDR3 reads TGCAGTGCTGCGGGGGATGAAAAACTGTTTTTT. Encoded protein: CSAAGDEKLFF. This chain uses TRBV20-1 with TRBJ1-4; a possible D gene is TRBD1 (5 bases). Trimming removed 5 bases from V and 6 bases from J, with 7 bases in between. The CDR3 extends over 11 amino acids. Germline-derived CDR1 and CDR2 are DFQATT and SNEGSKA (reference sequence).

CDR3 sequence (DNA): TGTGCCAGCAGCGTAAGGGGGCGAATCGATGAGCAGTTCTTC. It encodes CASSVRGRIDEQFF. The gene calls are TRBV7-2 and TRBJ2-1; TRBD1 aligns across 7 bases. The germline V gene has CDR1 SGHTA and CDR2 FQGNSA. J lost 8 bases, V lost 5 bases, and 9 bases had no gene match. This CDR3 has 14 amino acids.

The chain recombines TRBV11-3 with TRBJ2-3; D is possibly TRBD1 (5 bases). CDR3 length equals 14 residues. Germline CDR1 SGHNT, CDR2 YENEEA. V lost 4 bases, J lost 4 bases, and 12 bases lay in between. CDR3 residues: CASSWTSVADTQYF. CDR3 nucleotide sequence: TGTGCCAGCAGCTGGACATCAGTAGCAGATACGCAGTATTTT.

J is TRBJ2-4 and V is TRBV28, with D possibly being TRBD1 (5 bases). This CDR3 comprises 15 residues. V lost 2 bases and J 0 bases, leaving 8 bases between the germline ends. Per germline, CDR1 MDHEN and CDR2 SYDVKM. The CDR3 coding sequence is TGTGCCAGCAGTTTACAGGGCTTAGCCAAAAACATTCAGTACTTC. Its translation is CASSLQGLAKNIQYF.

The V gene is TRBV6-5, the J gene TRBJ1-4; tentatively, D is TRBD1 (5 bases). Trimming removed 2 bases from V and 4 bases from J, with 8 bases in between. Germline V gives CDR1 MNHEY, CDR2 SVGAGI. The CDR3 extends over 14 amino acids. The CDR3 spells CASSYTQGNEKLFF. The CDR3 bases are TGTGCCAGCAGTTACACTCAGGGTAATGAAAAACTGTTTTTT.

This clone was recorded a few times. This chain connects TRBV6-1 to TRBJ1-6; D uncertain. Germline lookup yields CDR1 MNHNS and CDR2 SASEGT. The CDR3 runs to 16 residues. Trimming cost V 4 bases and J 8 bases, with 18 bases left between them. The CDR3 protein is CASSGMMGGIDSPLHF. The CDR3, as DNA: TGTGCCAGCAGTGGAATGATGGGAGGAATCGATTCACCCCTCCACTTT.

The genes are TRBV10-3 and TRBJ2-2, with TRBD1 identical over 7 bases. The germline gives CDR1 ENHRY, CDR2 SYGVKD. This CDR3 has 17 amino acids. Trimming at V came to 2 bases and at J to 3 bases, leaving 9 bases not matched to a gene. The DNA of the CDR3 is TGTGCCATCAGTGAGCCTGACAGGGTAGGGTACACCGGGGAGCTGTTTTTT. Protein product: CAISEPDRVGYTGELFF.

This clone showed up just once. V usage is TRBV19 and J usage is TRBJ1-3, with D possibly matching TRBD1 (6 bases). Germline V gene lookup returns CDR1 LNHDA and CDR2 SQIVND (reference sequence). This CDR3 is built from 15 residues. V was clipped by 5 bases and J by 4 bases, with 15 bases between them. In nucleotides, the CDR3 is TGTGCCAGTAGTTACTGGGCAGGGGCAGGAAACACCATATATTTT. Protein: CASSYWAGAGNTIYF. Based on the CDR3 plus reference TRBV19 and TRBJ1-3, the full variable domain is DGGITQSPKYLFRKEGQNVTLSCEQNLNHDAMYWYRQDPGQGLRLIYYSQIVNDFQKGDIAEGYSVSREKKESFPLTVTSAQKNPTAFYLCASSYWAGAGNTIYFGEGSWLTVV.